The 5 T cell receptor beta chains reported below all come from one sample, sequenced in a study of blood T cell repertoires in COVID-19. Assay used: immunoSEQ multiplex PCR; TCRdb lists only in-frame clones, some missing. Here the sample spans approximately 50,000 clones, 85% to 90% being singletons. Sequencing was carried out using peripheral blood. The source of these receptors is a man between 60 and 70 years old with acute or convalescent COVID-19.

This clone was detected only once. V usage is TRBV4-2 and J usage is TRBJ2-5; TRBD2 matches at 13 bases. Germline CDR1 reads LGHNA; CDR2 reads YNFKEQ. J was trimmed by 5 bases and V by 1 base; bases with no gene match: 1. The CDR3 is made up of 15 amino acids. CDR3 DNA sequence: TGTGCCAGCAGCCAAGGGACTAGCGGGAGTGAGACCCAGTACTTC. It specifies CASSQGTSGSETQYF.

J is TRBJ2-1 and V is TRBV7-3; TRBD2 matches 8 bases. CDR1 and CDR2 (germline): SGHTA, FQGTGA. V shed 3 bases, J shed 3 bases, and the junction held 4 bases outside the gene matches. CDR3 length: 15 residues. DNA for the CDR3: TGTGCCAGCAGCTTGAGCGGGGGAAACTACAATGAGCAGTTCTTC. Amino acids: CASSLSGGNYNEQFF.

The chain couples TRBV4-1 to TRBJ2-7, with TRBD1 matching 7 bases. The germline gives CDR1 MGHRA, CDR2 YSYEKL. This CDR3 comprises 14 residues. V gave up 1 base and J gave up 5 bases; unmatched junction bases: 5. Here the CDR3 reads CASSQVDRDNEQYF. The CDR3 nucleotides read TGCGCCAGCAGCCAAGTAGACAGGGATAACGAGCAGTACTTC.

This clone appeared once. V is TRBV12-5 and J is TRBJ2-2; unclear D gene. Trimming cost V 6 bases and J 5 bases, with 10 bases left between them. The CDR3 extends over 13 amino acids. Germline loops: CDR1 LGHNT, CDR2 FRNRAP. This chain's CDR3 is CASGLQVTGELFF. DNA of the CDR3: TGTGCTAGTGGCTTACAAGTAACCGGGGAGCTGTTTTTT.

The CDR3 sequence: CSVGRDRVLYEQYF. For the CDR3, the DNA is TGCAGCGTTGGGCGGGACAGAGTTCTCTACGAGCAGTACTTC. The gene calls are TRBV29-1 and TRBJ2-7, with TRBD1 as a possible D gene (7 bases). The V and J ends lost 4 bases and 3 bases respectively, with 16 bases between them. CDR1 is SQVTM and CDR2 is ANQGSEA in the germline V gene. CDR3 length: 14 amino acids.